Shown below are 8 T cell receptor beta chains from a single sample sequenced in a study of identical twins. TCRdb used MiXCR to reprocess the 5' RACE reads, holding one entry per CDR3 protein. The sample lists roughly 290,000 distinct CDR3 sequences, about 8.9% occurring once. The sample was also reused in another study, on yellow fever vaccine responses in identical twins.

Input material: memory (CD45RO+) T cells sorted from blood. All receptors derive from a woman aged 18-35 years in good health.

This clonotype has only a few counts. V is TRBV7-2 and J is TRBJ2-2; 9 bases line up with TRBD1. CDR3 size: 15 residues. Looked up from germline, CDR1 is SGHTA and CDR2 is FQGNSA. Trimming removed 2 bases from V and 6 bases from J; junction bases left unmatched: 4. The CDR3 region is CASSLLGTGSGELFF. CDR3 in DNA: TGTGCCAGCAGCTTACTGGGGACAGGGTCCGGGGAGCTGTTTTTT. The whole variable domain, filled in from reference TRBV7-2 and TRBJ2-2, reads GAGVSQSPSNKVTEKGKDVELRCDPISGHTALYWYRQSLGQGLEFLIYFQGNSAPDKSGLPSDRFSAERTGGSVSTLTIQRTQQEDSAVYLCASSLLGTGSGELFFGEGSRLTVL.

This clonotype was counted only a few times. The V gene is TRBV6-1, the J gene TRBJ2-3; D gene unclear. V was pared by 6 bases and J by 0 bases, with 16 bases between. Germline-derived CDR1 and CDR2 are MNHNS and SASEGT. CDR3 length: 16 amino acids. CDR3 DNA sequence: TGTGCCAGCAGCCAAATGGACGGATCTAGCACAGATACGCAGTATTTT. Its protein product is CASSQMDGSSTDTQYF.

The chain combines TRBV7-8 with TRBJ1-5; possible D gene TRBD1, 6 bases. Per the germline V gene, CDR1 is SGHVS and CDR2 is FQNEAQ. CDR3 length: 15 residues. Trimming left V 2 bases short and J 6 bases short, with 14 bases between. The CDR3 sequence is CASSLRGGLGQPQHF. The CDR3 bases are TGTGCCAGCAGCTTACGCGGGGGGCTTGGTCAGCCCCAGCATTTT.

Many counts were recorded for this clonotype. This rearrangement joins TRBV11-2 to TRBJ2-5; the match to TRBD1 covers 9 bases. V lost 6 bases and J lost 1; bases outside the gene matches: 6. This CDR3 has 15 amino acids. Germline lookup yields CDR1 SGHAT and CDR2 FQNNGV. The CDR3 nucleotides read TGTGCCAGCAGAAAACCGGGACAGGGCCAAGAGACCCAGTACTTC. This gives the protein CASRKPGQGQETQYF. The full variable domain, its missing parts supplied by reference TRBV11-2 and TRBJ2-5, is EAGVAQSPRYKIIEKRQSVAFWCNPISGHATLYWYQQILGQGPKLLIQFQNNGVVDDSQLPKDRFSAERLKGVDSTLKIQPAKLEDSAVYLCASRKPGQGQETQYFGPGTRLLVL.

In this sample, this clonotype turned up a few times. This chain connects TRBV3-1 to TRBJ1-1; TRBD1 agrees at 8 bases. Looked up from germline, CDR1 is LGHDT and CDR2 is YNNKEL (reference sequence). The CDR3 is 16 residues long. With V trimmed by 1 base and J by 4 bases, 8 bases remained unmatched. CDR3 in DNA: TGTGCCAGCAGCCAAGGACAGGGGTTAATGGGCACTGAAGCTTTCTTT. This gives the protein CASSQGQGLMGTEAFF.

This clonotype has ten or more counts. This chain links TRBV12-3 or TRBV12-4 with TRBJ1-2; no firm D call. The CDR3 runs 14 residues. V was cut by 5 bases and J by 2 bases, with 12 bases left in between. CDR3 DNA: TGTGCCAGCAGTCGAGGCAGAATCAACTATGGCTACACCTTC. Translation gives CASSRGRINYGYTF.

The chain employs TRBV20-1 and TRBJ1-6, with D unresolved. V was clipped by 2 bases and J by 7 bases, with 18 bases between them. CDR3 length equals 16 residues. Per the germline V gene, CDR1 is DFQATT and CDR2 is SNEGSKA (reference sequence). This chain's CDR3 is CSARFLGLGENSPLHF. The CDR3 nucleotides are TGCAGTGCTAGATTCCTAGGGCTCGGGGAAAATTCACCCCTCCACTTT.

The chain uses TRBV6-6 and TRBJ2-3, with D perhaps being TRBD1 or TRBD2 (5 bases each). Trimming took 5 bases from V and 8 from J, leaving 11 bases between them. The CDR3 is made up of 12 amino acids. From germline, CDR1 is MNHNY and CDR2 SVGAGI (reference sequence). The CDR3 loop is CASSQGEATQYF. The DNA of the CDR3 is TGTGCCAGCAGTCAGGGAGAGGCTACGCAGTATTTT.